This T cell receptor beta chain was recorded in a study of early T cells in non-severe SARS-CoV-2 infection. Study-wide context: The sequenced material was bulk RNA from unsorted whole blood, and its chains were unpaired.

On this clonotype: This may stem from a read error, because a much larger clone lies one nucleotide away.

There are 12 residues in the CDR3. Germline CDR1 is MNHEY and CDR2 is SVGEGT. Separate cDNA molecules each had unique molecular identifiers attached to them. TCRdb re-derived calls from the 5' RACE reads in MiXCR, one entry per CDR3 protein. The sample consists of 55,000 to 65,000 distinct CDR3 sequences, 11% of them appearing once. The source of this sequence is an adult who was a healthcare worker with PCR-confirmed SARS-CoV-2 infection or an uninfected control (not recorded which). The source material was whole blood. The genes are TRBV6-2 or TRBV6-3 and TRBJ2-5; no definite D call. The end of the DNA is better explained by TRBJ2-1, so the J call may be wrong. CDR3 sequence (DNA): TGTGCCAGCAGTTACGCCGCAGAGACCCAGTTCTTC. Amino acid sequence: CASSYAAETQFF.